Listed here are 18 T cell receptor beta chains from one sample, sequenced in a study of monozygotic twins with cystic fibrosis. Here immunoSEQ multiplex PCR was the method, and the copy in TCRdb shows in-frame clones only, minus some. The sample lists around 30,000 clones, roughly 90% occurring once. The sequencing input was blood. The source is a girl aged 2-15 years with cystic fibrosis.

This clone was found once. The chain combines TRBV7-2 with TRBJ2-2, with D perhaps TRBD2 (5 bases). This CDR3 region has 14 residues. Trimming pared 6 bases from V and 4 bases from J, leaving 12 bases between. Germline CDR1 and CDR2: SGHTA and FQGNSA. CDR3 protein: CASSTAAVTGELFF. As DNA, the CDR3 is TGTGCCAGCAGTACAGCGGCCGTCACCGGGGAGCTGTTTTTT.

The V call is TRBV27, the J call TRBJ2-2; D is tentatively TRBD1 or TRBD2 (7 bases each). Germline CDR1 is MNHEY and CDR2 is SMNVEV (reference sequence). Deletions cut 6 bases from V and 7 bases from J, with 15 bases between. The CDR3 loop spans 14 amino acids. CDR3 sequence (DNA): TGTGCCAGCAGCGTAACAGGGGAGGGCGGGGAGCTGTTTTTT. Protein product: CASSVTGEGGELFF.

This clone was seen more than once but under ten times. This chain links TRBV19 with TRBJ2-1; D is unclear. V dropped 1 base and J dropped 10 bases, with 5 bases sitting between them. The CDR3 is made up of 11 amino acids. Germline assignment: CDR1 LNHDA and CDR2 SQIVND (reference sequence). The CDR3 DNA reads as TGTGCCAGTAGTATAGGACGGGAGCAGTTCTTC. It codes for CASSIGREQFF.

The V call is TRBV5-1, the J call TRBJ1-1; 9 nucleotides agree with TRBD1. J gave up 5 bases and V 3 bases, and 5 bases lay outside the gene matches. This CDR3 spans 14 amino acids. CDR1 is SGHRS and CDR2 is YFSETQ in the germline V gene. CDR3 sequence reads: CASSSGQGGTEAFF. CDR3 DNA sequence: TGCGCCAGCAGCTCGGGACAGGGTGGAACTGAAGCTTTCTTT.

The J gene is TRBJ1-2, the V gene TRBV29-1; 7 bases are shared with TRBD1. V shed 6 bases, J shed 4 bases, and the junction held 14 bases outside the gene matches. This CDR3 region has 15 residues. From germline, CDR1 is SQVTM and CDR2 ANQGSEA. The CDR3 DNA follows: TGCAGCGTCCCTGAGACAGGGATTAAAGGCTATGGCTACACCTTC. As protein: CSVPETGIKGYGYTF.

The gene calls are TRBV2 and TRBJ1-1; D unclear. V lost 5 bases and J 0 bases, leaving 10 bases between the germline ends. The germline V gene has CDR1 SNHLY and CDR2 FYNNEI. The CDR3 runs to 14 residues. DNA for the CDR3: TGTGCCAGCAGTTTAGACTACTTGAACACTGAAGCTTTCTTT. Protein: CASSLDYLNTEAFF.

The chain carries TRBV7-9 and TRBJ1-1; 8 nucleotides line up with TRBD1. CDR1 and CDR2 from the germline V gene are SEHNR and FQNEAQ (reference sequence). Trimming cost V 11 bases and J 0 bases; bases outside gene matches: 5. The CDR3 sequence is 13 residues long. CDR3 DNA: TGTGCCGGGGGACAGGACCTGAACACTGAAGCTTTCTTT. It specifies CAGGQDLNTEAFF.

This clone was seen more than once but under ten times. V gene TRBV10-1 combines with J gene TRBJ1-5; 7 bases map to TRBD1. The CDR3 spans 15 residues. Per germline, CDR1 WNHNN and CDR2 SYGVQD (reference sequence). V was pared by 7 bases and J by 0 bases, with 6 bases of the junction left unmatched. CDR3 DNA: TGCGCCAGCAAAACAGGGGACAATAGCAATCAGCCCCAGCATTTT. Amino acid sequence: CASKTGDNSNQPQHF.

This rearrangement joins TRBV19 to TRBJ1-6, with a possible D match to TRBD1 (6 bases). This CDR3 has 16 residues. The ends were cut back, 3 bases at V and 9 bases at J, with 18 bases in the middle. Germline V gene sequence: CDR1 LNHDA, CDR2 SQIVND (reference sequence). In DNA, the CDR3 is TGTGCCAGTAGTATGGCGAACACAGGGTTTGGTTCACCCCTCCACTTT. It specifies CASSMANTGFGSPLHF.

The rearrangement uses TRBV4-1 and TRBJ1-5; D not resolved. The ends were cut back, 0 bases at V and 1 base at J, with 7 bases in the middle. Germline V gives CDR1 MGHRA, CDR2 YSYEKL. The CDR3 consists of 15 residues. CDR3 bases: TGCGCCAGCAGCCAAGAAGGAGGGAGCAATCAGCCCCAGCATTTT. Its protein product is CASSQEGGSNQPQHF.

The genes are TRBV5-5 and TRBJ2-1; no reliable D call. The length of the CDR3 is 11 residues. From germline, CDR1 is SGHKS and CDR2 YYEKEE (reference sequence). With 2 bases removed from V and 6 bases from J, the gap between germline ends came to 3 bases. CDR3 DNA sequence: TGTGCCAGCAGCTTCCTCAATGAGCAGTTCTTC. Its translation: CASSFLNEQFF.

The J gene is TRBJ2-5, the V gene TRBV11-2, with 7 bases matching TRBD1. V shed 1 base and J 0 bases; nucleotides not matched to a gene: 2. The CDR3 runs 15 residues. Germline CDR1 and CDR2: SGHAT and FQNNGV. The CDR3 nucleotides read TGTGCCAGCAGCTTAGGCGGACAGGACCAAGAGACCCAGTACTTC. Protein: CASSLGGQDQETQYF.

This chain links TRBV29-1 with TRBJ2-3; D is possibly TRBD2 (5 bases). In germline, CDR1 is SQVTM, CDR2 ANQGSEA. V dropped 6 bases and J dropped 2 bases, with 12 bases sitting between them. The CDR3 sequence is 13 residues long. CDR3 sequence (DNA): TGCAGCGTACCAAGCGGTTACACAGATACGCAGTATTTT. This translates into CSVPSGYTDTQYF.

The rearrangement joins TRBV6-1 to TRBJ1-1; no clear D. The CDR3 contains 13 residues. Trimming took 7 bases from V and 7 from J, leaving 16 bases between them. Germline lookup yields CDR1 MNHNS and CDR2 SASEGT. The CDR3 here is CASNVGRSGEAFF. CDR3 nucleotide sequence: TGTGCCAGCAATGTCGGTCGCTCGGGTGAAGCTTTCTTT.

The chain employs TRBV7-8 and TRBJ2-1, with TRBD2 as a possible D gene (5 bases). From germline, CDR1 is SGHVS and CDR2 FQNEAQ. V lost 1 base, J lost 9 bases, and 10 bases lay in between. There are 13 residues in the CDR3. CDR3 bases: TGTGCCAGCAGCTTAGAGTACGGAGGTGAGCAGTTCTTC. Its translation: CASSLEYGGEQFF.

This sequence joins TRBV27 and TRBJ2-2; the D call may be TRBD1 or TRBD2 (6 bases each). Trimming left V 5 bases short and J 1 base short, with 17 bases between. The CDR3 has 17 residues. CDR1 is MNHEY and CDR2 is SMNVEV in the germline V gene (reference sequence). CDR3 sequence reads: CASSPGASLGNTGELFF. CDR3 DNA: TGTGCCAGCAGTCCGGGGGCCTCCCTGGGGAACACCGGGGAGCTGTTTTTT.

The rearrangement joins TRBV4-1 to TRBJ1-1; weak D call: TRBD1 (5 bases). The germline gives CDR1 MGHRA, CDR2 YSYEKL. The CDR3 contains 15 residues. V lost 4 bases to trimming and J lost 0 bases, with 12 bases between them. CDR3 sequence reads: CASSRQTALNTEAFF. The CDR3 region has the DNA TGCGCCAGCAGCCGACAGACAGCTTTGAACACTGAAGCTTTCTTT.

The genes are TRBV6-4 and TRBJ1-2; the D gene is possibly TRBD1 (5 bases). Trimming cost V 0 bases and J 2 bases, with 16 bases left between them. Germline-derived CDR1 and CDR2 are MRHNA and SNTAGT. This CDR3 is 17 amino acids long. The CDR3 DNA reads TGTGCCAGCAGTGACTCGAATTACCGGGGGAAGAACTATGGCTACACCTTC. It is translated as CASSDSNYRGKNYGYTF.